This T cell receptor beta chain was found in a study of T cell responses to AZD1222 COVID-19 vaccine. Broader study findings: At 160-218 and 743-854, vaccine-associated CD4 TCRs were dominant, and they spanned spike. Only 5 to 7 AZD1222 recipients were seropositive at baseline. Reportedly, nearly half of unique spike TCRs recognized epitopes outside B.1.351/B.1.1.7 mutations. Mostly white British, mostly female donors; authors suggested clonal diversity may be underestimated.

V lost 9 bases and J lost 4; bases outside the gene matches: 4. CDR3 length equals 12 residues. Germline assignment: CDR1 MNHEY and CDR2 SMNVEV (reference sequence). Sequencing used immunoSEQ multiplex PCR; TCRdb keeps in-frame clones, though not all of them. The profile shows fewer than 200,000 clones, 85% to 90% of them singletons. Turning to this clone: The antigen is not known.

V gene TRBV27 combines with J gene TRBJ1-1; 8 nucleotides match TRBD1. The source was peripheral blood, collected 28 days after the second dose of the MenACWY control vaccine. The clonotype comes from an adult who received the MenACWY meningococcal vaccine as a control. CDR3 protein: CASSTGGTEAFF. In nucleotides, the CDR3 is TGTGCCAGTAGTACAGGGGGCACTGAAGCTTTCTTT.